These 17 T cell receptor beta chains were all obtained from the same sample, sequenced in a study of OX40 agonist ivuxolimab in advanced cancers. Produced via immunoSEQ multiplex PCR; TCRdb's table is partial and in-frame only. The data contain some 80,000 clones, around 94% of them singletons. Specimen: CD4+ or CD8+ T cells sorted from blood, collected in a trial of the OX40 agonist ivuxolimab. The receptors here all came from an adult with an advanced solid tumor such as melanoma, head and neck, liver or kidney cancer.

CDR3 coding DNA: TGTGCCAGCAGCGCAACCGGGGTGGGAGGGAGCGGGCTACATGAAGCTTTCTTT. Translated, it gives CASSATGVGGSGLHEAFF. The rearrangement uses TRBV7-9 and TRBJ1-1, with D uncertain. There are 18 residues in the CDR3. Between the trimmed V and J ends, which lost 5 bases and 7 bases, there was a span of 29 bases. Germline values: CDR1 SEHNR, CDR2 FQNEAQ (reference sequence).

The gene calls are TRBV7-2 and TRBJ1-6, with D unclear. V dropped 1 base and J dropped 0 bases, with 4 bases sitting between them. Germline V lookup: CDR1 SGHTA, CDR2 FQGNSA. This CDR3 has 15 amino acids. The CDR3 sequence: CASSLGSSYNSPLHF. CDR3 sequence (DNA): TGTGCCAGCAGCTTAGGAAGCTCCTATAATTCACCCCTCCACTTT. The variable domain in full, with the rest retrieved from reference TRBV7-2 and TRBJ1-6, is GAGVSQSPSNKVTEKGKDVELRCDPISGHTALYWYRQSLGQGLEFLIYFQGNSAPDKSGLPSDRFSAERTGGSVSTLTIQRTQQEDSAVYLCASSLGSSYNSPLHFGNGTRLTVT.

V is TRBV12-1 and J is TRBJ2-7; the table assigns TRBD2, which was not confirmed against the DNA. TRBV12-1 is flagged as a pseudogene. This CDR3 comprises 18 residues. The CDR3 sequence is CASSFASPKLAGEYEQYF. The CDR3 DNA follows: TGTGCCAGCAGCTTTGCTAGCCCTAAACTAGCGGGAGAGTACGAGCAGTACTTC.

The chain carries TRBV7-9 and TRBJ1-2; a possible D gene is TRBD1 (5 bases). CDR3 length: 14 residues. V lost 0 bases and J lost 4, with 9 bases in between. The germline CDR1 and CDR2 sequences are SEHNR and FQNEAQ (reference sequence). The DNA of the CDR3 is TGTGCCAGCAGCTTAGCGGTAGGGGCCTATGGCTACACCTTC. Its protein product is CASSLAVGAYGYTF.

The CDR3, as DNA: TGTGCCAGCAGCCAAGATTATGGGGCAGGGACCAAAAACATTCAGTACTTC. Translating it yields CASSQDYGAGTKNIQYF. J is TRBJ2-4 and V is TRBV4-2, with D possibly TRBD1 on 5 matching bases. Germline V CDR1 and CDR2: LGHNA, YNFKEQ. This CDR3 spans 17 amino acids. Trimming pared 0 bases from V and 2 bases from J, leaving 14 bases between.

This chain connects TRBV5-8 to TRBJ1-1; maybe TRBD1 (6 bases). Germline CDR1 SGHTS, CDR2 YDEGEE. V dropped 4 bases and J dropped 7 bases, with 11 bases sitting between them. The CDR3 covers 12 residues. The CDR3 loop is CASSPEGDEAFF. CDR3 bases: TGTGCCAGCAGCCCAGAGGGGGATGAAGCTTTCTTT. The full variable domain, rest sourced from reference TRBV5-8 and TRBJ1-1, is EAGVTQSPTHLIKTRGQQATLRCSPISGHTSVYWYQQALGLGLQFLLWYDEGEERNRGNFPPRFSGRQFPNYSSELNVNALELEDSALYLCASSPEGDEAFFGQGTRLTVV.

The gene calls are TRBV27 and TRBJ1-2, with TRBD1 matching over 10 bases. The CDR3 runs to 15 residues. Unmatched junction bases numbered 9, after V lost 6 bases and J lost 5 bases. Looked up from germline, CDR1 is MNHEY and CDR2 is SMNVEV (reference sequence). The CDR3 protein is CASSPADRGNYGYTF. The DNA for the CDR3 is TGTGCCAGCAGCCCCGCGGACAGGGGGAATTATGGCTACACCTTC.

The gene calls are TRBV11-2 and TRBJ2-5, with D unclear. Germline V gene data show CDR1 as SGHAT and CDR2 as FQNNGV. Trimming removed 1 base at V and 2 bases at J, with 8 bases between. The length of the CDR3 is 14 residues. CDR3 DNA sequence: TGTGCCAGCAGCTTAGTAGGGCCGCAAGAGACCCAGTACTTC. Its protein is CASSLVGPQETQYF.

This chain connects TRBV11-3 to TRBJ1-1; D ambiguous. The germline V gene encodes CDR1 SGHNT and CDR2 YENEEA. CDR3 length equals 14 residues. V lost 4 bases and J lost 4, with 13 bases in between. In DNA, the CDR3 is TGTGCCAGCAGCTACGCAGCATCAGGCACTGAAGCTTTCTTT. Protein: CASSYAASGTEAFF.

In this sample, this clone turned up once. The chain's CDR3 is CASIGHPVETQYF. CDR3 nucleotide sequence: TGTGCCAGCATAGGACACCCTGTCGAGACCCAGTACTTC. The gene calls are TRBV11-2 and TRBJ2-5; possibly TRBD1 for D (5 bases). The CDR3 spans 13 residues. Trimming took 7 bases from V and 5 from J, leaving 14 bases between them. Per the germline V gene, CDR1 is SGHAT and CDR2 is FQNNGV.

The chain links TRBV6-1 to TRBJ2-1; 10 positions match TRBD2. J was trimmed by 15 bases and V by 6 bases; bases with no gene match: 5. The CDR3 length is 11 residues. Germline V CDR1 and CDR2: MNHNS, SASEGT. This CDR3 reads CASRVAGGWFF. The CDR3 bases are TGTGCCAGCAGGGTAGCGGGGGGTTGGTTCTTC.

The rearrangement uses TRBV19 and TRBJ2-1; TRBD1 matches 11 bases. The CDR3 is 15 residues long. CDR1 LNHDA and CDR2 SQIVND come from the germline V gene (reference sequence). V lost 3 bases to trimming and J lost 2 bases; unmatched junction nucleotides: 0. The CDR3 DNA follows: TGTGCCAGTAGTATGGGACAGGGGGCCTACAATGAGCAGTTCTTC. Its translation is CASSMGQGAYNEQFF.

CDR3 region: CASSFPRQTYNEQFF. In DNA, the CDR3 is TGTGCCAGCAGCTTTCCCCGACAGACCTACAATGAGCAGTTCTTC. J is TRBJ2-1 and V is TRBV7-2; maybe TRBD1 (5 bases). The germline V and J ends were trimmed by 3 bases and 2 bases, with 11 bases remaining between them. The V gene's germline CDR1 is SGHTA and CDR2 FQGNSA. The CDR3 loop spans 15 amino acids.

The CDR3 reads CAISESLGGAVTDTQYF. DNA for the CDR3: TGTGCCATCAGTGAGTCCCTGGGTGGGGCCGTAACAGATACGCAGTATTTT. The rearrangement uses TRBV10-3 and TRBJ2-3, with D tentatively TRBD1 (5 bases). The germline CDR1 and CDR2 sequences are ENHRY and SYGVKD. This CDR3 has 17 residues. V was pared by 0 bases and J by 3 bases, with 16 bases between.

The chain has TRBV4-3 and TRBJ1-2, with 7 bases identical to TRBD1. The CDR3 length is 16 residues. Germline V CDR1 and CDR2: LGHNA, YSLEER. After removal of 0 bases from V and 2 bases from J, the junction contained 6 bases not matched to a gene. The CDR3 DNA follows: TGCGCCAGCAGCCAAGATACCGGGACAGAGAACTATGGCTACACCTTC. Translating gives CASSQDTGTENYGYTF.

This chain links TRBV19 with TRBJ2-7; 7 bases agree with TRBD2. CDR3 length equals 14 residues. V shed 5 bases, J shed 3 bases, and the junction held 7 bases outside the gene matches. The germline V gene encodes CDR1 LNHDA and CDR2 SQIVND (reference sequence). The CDR3 DNA sequence: TGTGCCAGTAGTTGGGGGACTATGGGCTACGAGCAGTACTTC. Amino acids: CASSWGTMGYEQYF.

The V and J genes are TRBV27 and TRBJ2-7; TRBD1 is a possible D gene (6 bases). This CDR3 spans 12 amino acids. From germline, CDR1 is MNHEY and CDR2 SMNVEV (reference sequence). Trimming pared 8 bases from V and 3 bases from J, leaving 11 bases between. The CDR3 protein is CASGTTHYEQYF. In DNA form, the CDR3 reads TGTGCCAGCGGGACAACCCACTACGAGCAGTACTTC.